The T cell receptor (beta chain) described here comes from a study of T cell responses to AZD1222 COVID-19 vaccine. Notes on the study in general: Nearly half of spike-specific TCRs reportedly target variant regions that are unmutated in the B.1.351 and B.1.1.7 variants. A mostly white British donor set with more females was recruited, and clonal diversity was possibly underestimated.

Libraries were prepared by immunoSEQ multiplex PCR; TCRdb keeps only in-frame clonotypes and omits some of them. This table holds 150,000 or so clones, approximately 90% found once. This clone turned up a few times. The antigen is not known. This CDR3 has 14 amino acids. CDR1 is SGHTA and CDR2 is FQGNSA in the germline V gene. Trimming removed 2 bases from V and 4 bases from J, with 11 bases in between. The input for sequencing was peripheral blood, taken on day 0 of AZD1222 vaccination. This sequence originates from an adult in good health. The J gene is TRBJ1-1, the V gene TRBV7-2, with D uncertain. The CDR3 region has the DNA TGTGCCAGCAGCTTATTATCGGGGTCCACTGAAGCTTTCTTT. This sequence encodes CASSLLSGSTEAFF.